Listed below are T cell receptor beta chains from one sample, sequenced in a study of siplizumab effects on memory and regulatory T cells. TCRdb's copy holds only in-frame clones and misses some; the assay was immunoSEQ multiplex PCR. Seen here are about 97,000 clones, 85% to 95% observed once, and the top ten hold around 13%. What was sequenced was non-Treg CD4+ T cells sorted from blood. These receptors were taken from a human donor in good health. Each CDR3 is given with its conserved first and last residue.

cdr3_aa v_call
CASSTGTGVGNEQFF TRBV28
CASTFSGHYGDEQFF TRBV11-3
CASSLGTSAYNEQFF TRBV7-9
CAWSGRREQPQHF TRBV30
CSVGGTSGRQETQYF TRBV29-1
CASSLYNSYEQYF TRBV5-6
CASSLDRGWPPLHF TRBV5-1
CASSPPTQVSSYEQYF TRBV18
CAASPGSSYEQYF TRBV30
CASSLVGTPKANEQFF TRBV5-4
CASSQRRDSGATYNEQFF TRBV4-2
CASSLSGEGEQFF TRBV6-6
CATSRPTVHNEKLFF TRBV15
CATSRGGGLGEQFF TRBV15
CASSFQGLTDTQYF TRBV27